This TCR beta chain is drawn from a study of shared clonotypes between healthy human individuals. The overall study: Contributing individuals were two females and a few males aged 18 to 49. General study points: A reduction in generation probabilities was seen for non-shared clonotypes relative to those shared by all four donors. Read depth was anticipated to influence clonotype sharing among donors.

This table comes from immunoSEQ multiplex PCR, and its TCRdb copy is limited to in-frame clones, with some not included. The table lists around 980,000 clones, around 82% of them singletons, with around 0.6% in the top ten. Germline assignment: CDR1 WNHNN and CDR2 SYGVQD (reference sequence). The CDR3 runs to 14 residues. V was clipped by 11 bases and J by 0 bases, with 15 bases between them. For this clone: What it recognizes is unknown.

The study enrolled healthy HIV-negative adults without recent acute infections or vaccinations as donors. This sequence was found in a young man in good health. Some clones in this sample may be carry-over from other donors' samples. Sequencing was performed on memory CD4+ T cells from PBMCs. The subset denotes: CD45RA-negative fraction. The chain has TRBV10-1 and TRBJ2-3; tentatively, D is TRBD2 (5 bases). CDR3 DNA: TGCGCCCCAGAGTATTGGGAGAGCACAGATACGCAGTATTTT. As protein: CAPEYWESTDTQYF.